Below, 21 T cell receptor beta chains from the same sample are listed, as sequenced in a study of blood T cells in healthy people across ages. Alongside a J-beta primer mix, a sample-barcoded 5' primer served in a second PCR lasting about 6 to 11 cycles. TCRdb re-called the 5' RACE reads with MiXCR, one entry per CDR3 protein. This sample has hundreds of thousands of distinct CDR3 sequences; 32% occur once, and the top ten carry roughly 14%. The sample was blood. The receptors stem from a woman aged 80 or older in good health.

This clonotype has a single count. The rearrangement links TRBV2 to TRBJ1-2; 7 nucleotides align to TRBD1. Germline CDR1 and CDR2: SNHLY and FYNNEI. The CDR3 has 12 amino acids. The DNA for the CDR3 is TGTGTCGGGGGTGACAGGGCCTATGGCTACACCTTC. Translating gives CVGGDRAYGYTF.

The table lists this clonotype with many counts. This chain uses TRBV5-1 with TRBJ2-1; no definite D call. V lost 2 bases and J lost 9, with 21 bases in between. CDR3 length equals 16 residues. Germline values: CDR1 SGHRS, CDR2 YFSETQ. The CDR3 nucleotides are TGCGCCAGCAGCTTCAGGTCAAGGAATCCCATAGGTGAGCAGTTCTTC. Amino acid sequence: CASSFRSRNPIGEQFF. The full variable domain, its missing parts supplied by reference TRBV5-1 and TRBJ2-1, is KAGVTQTPRYLIKTRGQQVTLSCSPISGHRSVSWYQQTPGQGLQFLFEYFSETQRNKGNFPGRFSGRQFSNSRSEMNVSTLELGDSALYLCASSFRSRNPIGEQFFGPGTRLTVL.

This clonotype was counted at least ten times. The J gene is TRBJ2-6, the V gene TRBV18; no definite D call. The CDR3 runs to 17 residues. With 6 bases removed from V and 0 bases from J, the gap between germline ends came to 15 bases. Germline lookup yields CDR1 KGHSH and CDR2 LQKENI. CDR3 nucleotides: TGTGCCAGCTCCCCTACCGGGCCCTTCTCTGGGGCCAACGTCCTGACTTTC. Amino acid sequence: CASSPTGPFSGANVLTF.

This clonotype was counted a few times. With a much larger clone just one base away, this may be a read error. The V gene is TRBV7-2, the J gene TRBJ2-7; D possibly corresponds to TRBD1 (6 bases). Germline V CDR1 and CDR2: SGHTA, FQGNSA. The V end was cut by 4 bases, the J end by 7 bases, with 17 bases between. There are 14 residues in the CDR3. The CDR3 loop is CASSSTHRVNEQYF. In DNA form, the CDR3 reads TGTGCCAGCAGCTCGACGCACAGGGTTAATGAGCAGTACTTC.

The genes are TRBV5-1 and TRBJ2-1; the D gene is possibly TRBD1 (5 bases). The J call may be faulty, since TRBJ2-7 better matches the DNA end. The CDR3 length is 16 residues. Per germline, CDR1 SGHRS and CDR2 YFSETQ. CDR3 DNA sequence: TGCGCCAGCAGGACAGCGATAACGAGCTCCTACAGTGAGCAGTACTTC. Translation: CASRTAITSSYSEQYF.

This clonotype was picked up a small number of times. Since a much larger clone is just one base distant, this may be a read error. The V and J genes are TRBV12-3 or TRBV12-4 and TRBJ2-1; D gene unclear. The CDR3 runs to 13 residues. The germline V and J ends were trimmed by 5 bases and 13 bases, with 18 bases remaining between them. The CDR3 region is CASSPGRGETQFF. CDR3 in DNA: TGTGCCAGCAGTCCCGGACGCGGAGAGACCCAGTTCTTC.

This clonotype was seen ten or more times. V and J are TRBV4-2 and TRBJ1-5; TRBD1 agrees at 9 bases. Germline V gene data show CDR1 as LGHNA and CDR2 as YNFKEQ. The V segment lost 0 bases and the J segment 3 bases; nucleotides outside the gene matches: 9. The CDR3 is 18 residues long. The CDR3 spells CASSQEGGTGYYNQPQHF. The CDR3 nucleotides read TGTGCCAGCAGCCAAGAGGGGGGGACAGGGTATTACAATCAGCCCCAGCATTTT.

The table lists this clonotype with a count of one. V and J are TRBV29-1 and TRBJ1-2, with a possible D match to TRBD1 (6 bases). V lost 0 bases and J lost 6, with 11 bases in between. The CDR3 totals 13 residues. Germline CDR1 is SQVTM and CDR2 is ANQGSEA. Here the CDR3 reads CSVEERGQNGYTF. In DNA, the CDR3 is TGCAGCGTTGAAGAGCGGGGGCAGAATGGCTACACCTTC.

This clonotype was seen ten or more times. The chain is built from TRBV3-1 and TRBJ1-1; no clear D. V lost 6 bases and J lost 0, with 11 bases in between. Germline V gene sequence: CDR1 LGHDT, CDR2 YNNKEL (reference sequence). The CDR3 contains 14 residues. The DNA of the CDR3 is TGTGCCAGCAGTAGAGACGCAATGAACACTGAAGCTTTCTTT. Protein product: CASSRDAMNTEAFF.

This clonotype has at least ten counts. Possible read error: a much larger clone is one base away. The genes are TRBV25-1 and TRBJ2-7; 9 nucleotides match TRBD1. V lost 6 bases to trimming and J lost 3 bases; unmatched junction nucleotides: 3. The CDR3 has 13 residues. Germline lookup yields CDR1 MGHDK and CDR2 SYGVNS. The CDR3 bases are TGTGCCAGCAGGGACAGGGGCCACTACGAGCAGTACTTC. Amino acids: CASRDRGHYEQYF.

In its sample, this clonotype was seen many times. The chain recombines TRBV10-3 with TRBJ2-7; 7 bases are shared with TRBD1. Losses at the gene ends were 6 bases for V and 10 bases for J; bases not matched to a gene: 6. Germline V gene sequence: CDR1 ENHRY, CDR2 SYGVKD. The CDR3 spans 11 residues. CDR3 region: CAISENRGQYF. CDR3 nucleotide sequence: TGTGCCATCAGCGAAAACAGGGGACAGTACTTC.

The chain recombines TRBV29-1 with TRBJ2-7; TRBD1 agrees at 7 bases. J gave up 7 bases and V 5 bases, and 11 bases lay outside the gene matches. Per the germline V gene, CDR1 is SQVTM and CDR2 is ANQGSEA. The length of the CDR3 is 13 residues. The CDR3 nucleotides read TGCAGCGTTACCTGGGACAGTTCCCCTGAGCAGTACTTC. It yields the protein CSVTWDSSPEQYF.

This clonotype was found a few times. V is TRBV29-1 and J is TRBJ1-1; a weak D match, TRBD1 (5 bases). The V end lost 4 bases, the J end lost 4 bases, and 13 bases lay between the germline ends. Germline V gives CDR1 SQVTM, CDR2 ANQGSEA. The length of the CDR3 is 13 residues. CDR3 sequence (DNA): TGCAGCGTTGGGGGGTTTTCCAGCACTGAAGCTTTCTTT. Translated: CSVGGFSSTEAFF. Filled out from reference TRBV29-1 and TRBJ1-1, the complete variable domain reads SAVISQKPSRDICQRGTSLTIQCQVDSQVTMMFWYRQQPGQSLTLIATANQGSEATYESGFVIDKFPISRPNLTFSTLTVSNMSPEDSSIYLCSVGGFSSTEAFFGQGTRLTVV.

The V gene is TRBV20-1, the J gene TRBJ2-2; 8 nucleotides align to TRBD1. The CDR3 consists of 15 residues. Losses at the gene ends were 2 bases for V and 0 bases for J; bases not matched to a gene: 2. The germline gives CDR1 DFQATT, CDR2 SNEGSKA (reference sequence). The CDR3 here is CSARKTGANTGELFF. The CDR3 coding sequence is TGCAGTGCTAGAAAGACAGGGGCGAACACCGGGGAGCTGTTTTTT.

This clonotype came up many times. The V and J genes are TRBV5-1 and TRBJ1-1; the match to TRBD1 covers 8 bases. The CDR3 totals 15 residues. V was clipped by 2 bases and J by 5 bases; unmatched bases: 8. CDR1 is SGHRS and CDR2 is YFSETQ in the germline V gene. The CDR3 here is CASSLKGQGRTEAFF. CDR3 DNA: TGCGCCAGCAGCTTAAAAGGACAGGGAAGGACTGAAGCTTTCTTT.

On this clonotype itself: A single base separates this from a much larger clone, so it may be a read error. The V and J genes are TRBV20-1 and TRBJ1-1, with a tentative D call TRBD1 (5 bases). The CDR3 is 14 amino acids. Germline V gene lookup returns CDR1 DFQATT and CDR2 SNEGSKA (reference sequence). The CDR3 loop is CGVSTSTFRGEAFF. In DNA form, the CDR3 reads TGCGGTGTTTCCACCTCAACCTTTAGGGGTGAAGCTTTCTTT.

Notes on this clonotype: Given a much more abundant clone one base away, this may be a read error. The gene calls are TRBV9 and TRBJ2-5, with TRBD2 as a possible D gene (6 bases). Germline assignment: CDR1 SGDLS and CDR2 YYNGEE. The CDR3 runs 15 residues. V lost 4 bases to trimming and J lost 7 bases, with 20 bases between them. The CDR3 here is CASSSRQAGWATQYF. For the CDR3, the DNA is TGTGCCAGCAGCTCGCGCCAGGCGGGGTGGGCGACCCAGTACTTC.

This clonotype was seen ten or more times. The chain recombines TRBV27 with TRBJ1-2; a weak D match, TRBD1 (5 bases). CDR1 is MNHEY and CDR2 is SMNVEV in the germline V gene (reference sequence). The CDR3 length is 13 residues. With 3 bases removed from V and 4 bases from J, the gap between germline ends came to 9 bases. The CDR3 sequence: CASSFAGPYGYTF. In nucleotides, the CDR3 is TGTGCCAGCAGTTTCGCAGGGCCCTATGGCTACACCTTC.

This clonotype was detected a few times. This may be a read error, as it is one base from a much larger clone. The chain joins TRBV7-9 to TRBJ1-2; 8 bases agree with TRBD1. Per the germline V gene, CDR1 is SEHNR and CDR2 is FQNEAQ (reference sequence). The CDR3 totals 16 residues. The trim removed 5 bases at V and 8 bases at J, leaving 16 bases unmatched. The CDR3 DNA reads TGTGCCAGCAGCGAGAGAAAGACTACAGGGGGACAGGGCTACACCTTC. This gives the protein CASSERKTTGGQGYTF.

In the case of this clonotype: A much larger clone differs by one base, so this may be a read error. This rearrangement joins TRBV5-1 to TRBJ2-4, with TRBD2 as a possible D gene (5 bases). CDR3 length: 16 amino acids. Germline assignment: CDR1 SGHRS and CDR2 YFSETQ. The CDR3 nucleotides are TGCGCCAGCAACTTGGAGCCCGGACTGTTCAAAAACATTCAGTACTTC. It is translated as CASNLEPGLFKNIQYF.

This clonotype came up a few times. The CDR3 here is CASSPVRRADYGYTF. The CDR3 DNA is TGTGCCAGCAGCCCCGTTCGGAGGGCCGACTATGGCTACACCTTC. V gene TRBV3-1 combines with J gene TRBJ1-2; no reliable D call. This CDR3 region has 15 residues. CDR1 is LGHDT, CDR2 YNNKEL, per germline (reference sequence). With 4 bases removed from V and 3 bases from J, the gap between germline ends came to 15 bases.